These 12 T cell receptor beta chains were all obtained from the same sample, sequenced in a study of technical replicates of blood from a few donors. Assay: immunoSEQ multiplex PCR; the TCRdb copy retains only in-frame clones and omits some. Among about 81,000 clones, approximately 96% were seen once, and the ten largest hold under 0.2%. The sequenced sample was T cells isolated from PBMCs. The origin of the receptors is a human donor in good health.

J is TRBJ1-1 and V is TRBV11-2; perhaps TRBD1 as D (5 bases). CDR1 and CDR2 (germline): SGHAT, FQNNGV. This CDR3 has 15 amino acids. Trimming pared 2 bases from V and 1 base from J, leaving 11 bases between. CDR3 loop: CASSLLGGENTEAFF. The CDR3 bases are TGTGCCAGCAGCTTATTGGGGGGGGAGAACACTGAAGCTTTCTTT.

The chain links TRBV5-1 to TRBJ2-3; D possibly corresponds to TRBD2 (7 bases). The V gene's germline CDR1 is SGHRS and CDR2 YFSETQ. CDR3 length: 16 amino acids. V was clipped by 4 bases and J by 2 bases, with 17 bases between them. The CDR3 loop reads CASSPGRTVNTDTQYF. CDR3 DNA sequence: TGCGCCAGCAGCCCCGGGAGGACAGTTAACACAGATACGCAGTATTTT. The variable domain in full, completed from reference TRBV5-1 and TRBJ2-3, reads KAGVTQTPRYLIKTRGQQVTLSCSPISGHRSVSWYQQTPGQGLQFLFEYFSETQRNKGNFPGRFSGRQFSNSRSEMNVSTLELGDSALYLCASSPGRTVNTDTQYFGPGTRLTVL.

DNA for the CDR3: TGTGCCAGCAGCTCCGAGGGCCCTAGCTATGGCTACACCTTC. Protein: CASSSEGPSYGYTF. The genes are TRBV7-8 and TRBJ1-2; D ambiguous. The CDR3 length is 14 residues. Germline CDR1 SGHVS, CDR2 FQNEAQ. V was clipped by 4 bases and J by 4 bases, with 13 bases between them. The full variable domain, with the rest looked up from reference TRBV7-8 and TRBJ1-2, is GAGVSQSPRYKVAKRGQDVALRCDPISGHVSLFWYQQALGQGPEFLTYFQNEAQLDKSGLPSDRFFAERPEGSVSTLKIQRTQQEDSAVYLCASSSEGPSYGYTFGSGTRLTVV.

The J gene is TRBJ2-5, the V gene TRBV5-5; possible D gene TRBD1, 6 bases. V shed 4 bases and J shed 5 bases, with 15 bases lying between them. Germline values: CDR1 SGHKS, CDR2 YYEKEE (reference sequence). The CDR3 runs 14 residues. This chain's CDR3 is CASSPRGLRETQYF. The CDR3 nucleotides read TGTGCCAGCAGCCCCAGGGGTCTGAGGGAGACCCAGTACTTC.

The CDR3 is CSVSTGQGDIQYF. The CDR3 coding sequence is TGCAGCGTGTCCACTGGACAGGGGGACATTCAGTACTTC. The chain carries TRBV29-1 and TRBJ2-4, with 10 nucleotides matching TRBD1. Germline CDR1 is SQVTM and CDR2 is ANQGSEA. V shed 6 bases, J shed 8 bases, and the junction held 7 bases outside the gene matches. The CDR3 runs to 13 residues. Complete variable domain (other parts from reference TRBV29-1 and TRBJ2-4): SAVISQKPSRDICQRGTSLTIQCQVDSQVTMMFWYRQQPGQSLTLIATANQGSEATYESGFVIDKFPISRPNLTFSTLTVSNMSPEDSSIYLCSVSTGQGDIQYFGAGTRLSVL.

This chain uses TRBV29-1 with TRBJ2-7; D possibly corresponds to TRBD1 (6 bases). The CDR3 loop spans 14 amino acids. Germline V gives CDR1 SQVTM, CDR2 ANQGSEA. Trimming removed 3 bases from V and 2 bases from J, with 14 bases in between. CDR3 loop: CSVEVAGDTYEQYF. In DNA, the CDR3 is TGCAGCGTTGAGGTGGCAGGGGACACCTACGAGCAGTACTTC.

The chain recombines TRBV5-1 with TRBJ1-2; TRBD1 agrees at 7 bases. The junction had 19 bases not matched to a gene; V was cut back by 0 bases and J by 5 bases. Germline loops: CDR1 SGHRS, CDR2 YFSETQ. This CDR3 contains 19 residues. The CDR3, as DNA: TGCGCCAGCAGCTTGGGGACAGGCTTAACGCTTTCGGGACCATATGGCTACACCTTC. This sequence encodes CASSLGTGLTLSGPYGYTF.

This chain connects TRBV27 to TRBJ2-5; TRBD1 matches 7 bases. The CDR3 extends over 13 amino acids. CDR1 is MNHEY, CDR2 SMNVEV, per germline (reference sequence). The CDR3, as DNA: TGTGCTGTTCGGCCGGGACAGCAAGAGACCCAGTACTTC. Its translation: CAVRPGQQETQYF.

The rearrangement joins TRBV7-9 to TRBJ1-1; D remains unclear. This CDR3 comprises 13 residues. Deletions cut 4 bases from V and 4 bases from J, with 10 bases between. Germline loops: CDR1 SEHNR, CDR2 FQNEAQ (reference sequence). The CDR3 sequence: CASSSSRGTEAFF. The DNA for the CDR3 is TGTGCCAGCAGCTCCTCAAGAGGCACTGAAGCTTTCTTT.

The chain couples TRBV28 to TRBJ1-5; 8 bases are shared with TRBD1. The junction had 13 bases not matched to a gene; V was cut back by 6 bases and J by 9 bases. Germline V lookup: CDR1 MDHEN, CDR2 SYDVKM. This CDR3 spans 15 amino acids. CDR3: CASSRGQGRLPPQHF. CDR3 nucleotide sequence: TGTGCCAGCAGCCGAGGACAGGGTAGATTGCCGCCCCAGCATTTT.

The gene calls are TRBV10-3 and TRBJ2-7; 7 bases line up with TRBD1. The CDR3 has 16 residues. The V gene's germline CDR1 is ENHRY and CDR2 SYGVKD. The ends lost 0 bases at V and 3 bases at J; junction bases unmatched: 8. The chain's CDR3 is CAISESPPGQFYEQYF. The DNA for the CDR3 is TGTGCCATCAGTGAGTCACCCCCGGGACAGTTCTACGAGCAGTACTTC.

V and J are TRBV29-1 and TRBJ2-6; 7 bases are shared with TRBD1. In germline, CDR1 is SQVTM, CDR2 ANQGSEA. V dropped 6 bases and J dropped 1; count of bases not matched to a gene: 3. The length of the CDR3 is 14 residues. CDR3 sequence: CSVSTGSGANVLTF. The CDR3 bases are TGCAGCGTATCGACAGGGTCTGGGGCCAACGTCCTGACTTTC.